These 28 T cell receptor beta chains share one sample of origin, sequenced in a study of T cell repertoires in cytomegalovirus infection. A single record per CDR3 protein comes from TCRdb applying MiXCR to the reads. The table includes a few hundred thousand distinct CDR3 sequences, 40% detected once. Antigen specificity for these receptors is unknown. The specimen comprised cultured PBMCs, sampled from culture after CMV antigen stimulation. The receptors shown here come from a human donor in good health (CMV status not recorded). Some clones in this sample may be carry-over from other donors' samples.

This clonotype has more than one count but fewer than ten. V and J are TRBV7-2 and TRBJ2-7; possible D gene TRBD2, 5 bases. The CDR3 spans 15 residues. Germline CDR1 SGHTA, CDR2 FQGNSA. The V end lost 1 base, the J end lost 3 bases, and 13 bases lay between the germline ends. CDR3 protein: CASSLEPAAVYEQYF. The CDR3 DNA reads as TGTGCCAGCAGCTTAGAGCCAGCGGCCGTCTACGAGCAGTACTTC.

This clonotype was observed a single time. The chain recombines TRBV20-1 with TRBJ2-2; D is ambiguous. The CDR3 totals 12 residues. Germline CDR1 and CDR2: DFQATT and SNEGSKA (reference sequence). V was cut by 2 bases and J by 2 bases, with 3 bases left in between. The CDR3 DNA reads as TGCAGTGCTAGATATAACACCGGGGAGCTGTTTTTT. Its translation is CSARYNTGELFF.

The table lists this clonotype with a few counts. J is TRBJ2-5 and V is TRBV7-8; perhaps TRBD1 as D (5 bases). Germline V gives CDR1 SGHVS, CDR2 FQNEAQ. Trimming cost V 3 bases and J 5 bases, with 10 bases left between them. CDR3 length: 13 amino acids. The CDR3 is CASSFGHLETQYF. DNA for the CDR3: TGTGCCAGCAGCTTTGGACATTTGGAGACCCAGTACTTC.

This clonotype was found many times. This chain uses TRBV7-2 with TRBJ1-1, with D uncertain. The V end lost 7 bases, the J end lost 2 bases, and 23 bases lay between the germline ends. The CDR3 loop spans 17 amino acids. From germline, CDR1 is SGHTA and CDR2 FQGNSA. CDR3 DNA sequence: TGTGCCAGCACCAAACCCCCAGACCATAAACCAAACACTGAAGCTTTCTTT. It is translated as CASTKPPDHKPNTEAFF.

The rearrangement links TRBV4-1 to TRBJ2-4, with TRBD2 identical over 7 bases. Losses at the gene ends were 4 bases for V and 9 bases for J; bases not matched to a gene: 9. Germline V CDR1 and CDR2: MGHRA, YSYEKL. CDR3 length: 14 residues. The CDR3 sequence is CASSLSAGVGIQYF. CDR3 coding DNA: TGCGCCAGCAGCCTATCCGCGGGGGTCGGCATTCAGTACTTC.

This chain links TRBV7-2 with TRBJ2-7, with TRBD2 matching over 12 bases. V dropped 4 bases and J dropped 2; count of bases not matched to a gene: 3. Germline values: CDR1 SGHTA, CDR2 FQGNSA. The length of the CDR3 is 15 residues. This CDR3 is CASSSRTSGAYEQYF. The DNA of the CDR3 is TGTGCCAGCAGCTCAAGGACTAGCGGGGCCTACGAGCAGTACTTC.

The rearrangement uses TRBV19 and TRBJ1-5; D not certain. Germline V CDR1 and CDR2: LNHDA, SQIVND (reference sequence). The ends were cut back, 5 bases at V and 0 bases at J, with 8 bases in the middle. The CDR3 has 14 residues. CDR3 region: CASSGRGSNQPQHF. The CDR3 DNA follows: TGTGCCAGTAGTGGACGGGGTAGCAATCAGCCCCAGCATTTT.

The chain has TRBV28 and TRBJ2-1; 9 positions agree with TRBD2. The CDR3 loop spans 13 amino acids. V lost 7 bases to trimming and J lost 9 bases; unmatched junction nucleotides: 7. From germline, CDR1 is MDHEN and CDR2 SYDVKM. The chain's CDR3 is CASNAGGRLEQFF. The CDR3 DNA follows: TGTGCCAGCAATGCGGGGGGGCGCCTTGAGCAGTTCTTC.

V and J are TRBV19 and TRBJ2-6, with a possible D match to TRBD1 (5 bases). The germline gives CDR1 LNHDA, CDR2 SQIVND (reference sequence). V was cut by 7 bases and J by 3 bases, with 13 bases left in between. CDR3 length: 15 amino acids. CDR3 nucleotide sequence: TGTGCCAGTACCCTCAGGGCAGGTGGGGCCAACGTCCTGACTTTC. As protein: CASTLRAGGANVLTF.

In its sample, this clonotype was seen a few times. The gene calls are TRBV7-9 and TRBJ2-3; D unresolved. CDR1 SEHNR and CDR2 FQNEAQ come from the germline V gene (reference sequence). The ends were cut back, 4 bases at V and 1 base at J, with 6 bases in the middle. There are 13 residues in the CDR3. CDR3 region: CASSSWRTDTQYF. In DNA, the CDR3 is TGTGCCAGCAGCTCCTGGCGCACAGATACGCAGTATTTT.

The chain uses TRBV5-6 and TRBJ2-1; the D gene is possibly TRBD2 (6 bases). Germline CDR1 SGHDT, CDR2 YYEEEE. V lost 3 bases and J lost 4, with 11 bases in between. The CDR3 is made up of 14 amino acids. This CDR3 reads CASSWPGLYNEQFF. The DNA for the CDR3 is TGTGCCAGCAGCTGGCCGGGACTTTACAATGAGCAGTTCTTC. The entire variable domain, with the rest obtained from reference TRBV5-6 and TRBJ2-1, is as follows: DAGVTQSPTHLIKTRGQQVTLRCSPKSGHDTVSWYQQALGQGPQFIFQYYEEEERQRGNFPDRFSGHQFPNYSSELNVNALLLGDSALYLCASSWPGLYNEQFFGPGTRLTVL.

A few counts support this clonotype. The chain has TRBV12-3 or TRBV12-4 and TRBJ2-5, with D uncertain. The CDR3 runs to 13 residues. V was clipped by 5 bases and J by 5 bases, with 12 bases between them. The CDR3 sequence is CASSGRASETQYF. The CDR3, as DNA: TGTGCCAGCAGTGGCCGAGCGTCGGAGACCCAGTACTTC.

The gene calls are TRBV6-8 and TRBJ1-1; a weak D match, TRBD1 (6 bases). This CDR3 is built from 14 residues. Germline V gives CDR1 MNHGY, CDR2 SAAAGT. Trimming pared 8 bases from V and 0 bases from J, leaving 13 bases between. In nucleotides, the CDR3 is TGTGCCAGCTTGATTCGGACAGTGAACACTGAAGCTTTCTTT. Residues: CASLIRTVNTEAFF.

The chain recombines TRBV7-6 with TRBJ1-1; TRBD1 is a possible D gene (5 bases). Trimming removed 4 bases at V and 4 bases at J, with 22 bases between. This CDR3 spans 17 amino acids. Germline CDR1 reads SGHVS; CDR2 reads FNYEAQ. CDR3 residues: CASSSKLRGKKFTEAFF. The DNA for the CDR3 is TGTGCCAGCAGCTCTAAATTACGGGGGAAAAAATTCACTGAAGCTTTCTTT.

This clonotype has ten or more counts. The CDR3 nucleotides read TGTGCCAGCAGCTCGCAAGGGCCCCGGTTGTCTTCAGATACGCAGTATTTT. Its translation: CASSSQGPRLSSDTQYF. The rearrangement links TRBV7-3 to TRBJ2-3; D is undetermined. V lost 4 bases and J lost 4, with 21 bases in between. The germline gives CDR1 SGHTA, CDR2 FQGTGA. This CDR3 comprises 17 residues.

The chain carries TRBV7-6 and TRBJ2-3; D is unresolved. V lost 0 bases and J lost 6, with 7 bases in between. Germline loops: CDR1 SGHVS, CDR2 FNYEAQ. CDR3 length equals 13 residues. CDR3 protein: CASSLAVPDTQYF. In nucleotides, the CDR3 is TGTGCCAGCAGCTTAGCGGTTCCGGATACGCAGTATTTT.

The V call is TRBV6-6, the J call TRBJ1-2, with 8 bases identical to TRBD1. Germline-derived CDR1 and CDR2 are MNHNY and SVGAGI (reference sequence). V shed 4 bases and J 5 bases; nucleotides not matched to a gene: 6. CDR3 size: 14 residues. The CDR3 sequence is CASSWDRTQYGYTF. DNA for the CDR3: TGTGCCAGCAGTTGGGACAGGACTCAATATGGCTACACCTTC.

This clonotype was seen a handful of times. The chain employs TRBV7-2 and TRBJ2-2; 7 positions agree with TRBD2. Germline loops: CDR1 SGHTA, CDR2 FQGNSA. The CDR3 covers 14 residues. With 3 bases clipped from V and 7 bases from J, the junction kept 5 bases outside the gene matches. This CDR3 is CASSFGGSGGELFF. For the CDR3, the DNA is TGTGCCAGCAGCTTTGGCGGGAGCGGCGGGGAGCTGTTTTTT.

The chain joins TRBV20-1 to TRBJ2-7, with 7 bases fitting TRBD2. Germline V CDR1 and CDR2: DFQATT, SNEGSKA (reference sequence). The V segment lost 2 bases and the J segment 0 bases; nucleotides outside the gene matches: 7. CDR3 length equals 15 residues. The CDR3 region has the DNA TGCAGTGCTAGATCCCGGGACTACCACTCCTACGAGCAGTACTTC. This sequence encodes CSARSRDYHSYEQYF.

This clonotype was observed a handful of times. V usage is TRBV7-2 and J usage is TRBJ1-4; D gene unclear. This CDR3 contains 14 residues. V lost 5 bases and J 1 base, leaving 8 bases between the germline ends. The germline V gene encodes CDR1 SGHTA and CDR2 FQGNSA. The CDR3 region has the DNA TGTGCCAGCAGCCTACAGCAAACTAATGAAAAACTGTTTTTT. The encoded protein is CASSLQQTNEKLFF.

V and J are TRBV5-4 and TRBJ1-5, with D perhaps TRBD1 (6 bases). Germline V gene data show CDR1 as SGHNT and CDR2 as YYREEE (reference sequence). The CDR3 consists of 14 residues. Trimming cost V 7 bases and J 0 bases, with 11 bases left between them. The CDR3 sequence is CASGTGHSNQPQHF. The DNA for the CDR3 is TGTGCCAGCGGAACGGGACATAGCAATCAGCCCCAGCATTTT.

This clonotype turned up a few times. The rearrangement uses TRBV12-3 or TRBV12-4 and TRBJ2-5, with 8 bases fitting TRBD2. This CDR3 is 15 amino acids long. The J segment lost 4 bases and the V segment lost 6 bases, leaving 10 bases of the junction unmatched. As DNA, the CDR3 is TGTGCCAGCAGCGGGCCGGGACTAGGACGAGAGACCCAGTACTTC. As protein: CASSGPGLGRETQYF.

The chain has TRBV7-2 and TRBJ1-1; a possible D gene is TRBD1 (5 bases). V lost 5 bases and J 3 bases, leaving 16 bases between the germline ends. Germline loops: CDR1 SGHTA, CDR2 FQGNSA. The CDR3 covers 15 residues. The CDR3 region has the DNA TGTGCCAGCAGCCGAAGACGGGGCTCTTACACTGAAGCTTTCTTT. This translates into CASSRRRGSYTEAFF.

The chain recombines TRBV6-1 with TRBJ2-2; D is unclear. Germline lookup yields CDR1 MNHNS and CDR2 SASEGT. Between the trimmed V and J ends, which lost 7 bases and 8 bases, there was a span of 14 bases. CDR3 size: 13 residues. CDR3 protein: CASMKFSGGELFF. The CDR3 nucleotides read TGTGCCAGCATGAAGTTTTCGGGTGGGGAGCTGTTTTTT.

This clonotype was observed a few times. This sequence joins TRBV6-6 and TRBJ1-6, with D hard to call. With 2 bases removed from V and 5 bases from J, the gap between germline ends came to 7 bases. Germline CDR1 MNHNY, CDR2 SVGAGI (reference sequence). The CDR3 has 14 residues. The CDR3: CASSYNGDNSPLHF. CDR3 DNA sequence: TGTGCCAGCAGTTACAATGGAGATAATTCACCCCTCCACTTT.

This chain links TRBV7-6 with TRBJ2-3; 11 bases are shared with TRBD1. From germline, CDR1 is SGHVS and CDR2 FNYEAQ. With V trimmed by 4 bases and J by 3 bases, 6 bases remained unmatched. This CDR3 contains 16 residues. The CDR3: CASSSTDRGRTDTQYF. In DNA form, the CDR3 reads TGTGCCAGCAGCTCTACGGACAGGGGGCGAACAGATACGCAGTATTTT.

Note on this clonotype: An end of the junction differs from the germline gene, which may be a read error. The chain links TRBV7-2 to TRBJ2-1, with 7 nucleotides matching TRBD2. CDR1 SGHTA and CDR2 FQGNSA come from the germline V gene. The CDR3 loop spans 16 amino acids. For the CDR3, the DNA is TGTGCCAGCAGCTCTCGGGCGGGAGAGGGGTACAATGAGAAGTTCTTC. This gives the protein CASSSRAGEGYNEKFF.

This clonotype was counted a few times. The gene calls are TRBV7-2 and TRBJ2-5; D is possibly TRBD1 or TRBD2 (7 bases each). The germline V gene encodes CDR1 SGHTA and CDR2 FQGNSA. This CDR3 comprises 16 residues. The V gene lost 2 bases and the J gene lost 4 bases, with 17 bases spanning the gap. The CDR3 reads CASSLSRGGGGETQYF. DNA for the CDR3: TGTGCCAGCAGCTTAAGCAGGGGGGGCGGAGGAGAGACCCAGTACTTC. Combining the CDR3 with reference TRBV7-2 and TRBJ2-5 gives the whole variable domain GAGVSQSPSNKVTEKGKDVELRCDPISGHTALYWYRQSLGQGLEFLIYFQGNSAPDKSGLPSDRFSAERTGGSVSTLTIQRTQQEDSAVYLCASSLSRGGGGETQYFGPGTRLLVL.